This T cell receptor (beta chain) emerged from a study of glioma-infiltrating T cells after dendritic cell vaccination. Sequenced by immunoSEQ multiplex PCR; TCRdb stores in-frame clones only, minus some. In the table there are 85,000 to 110,000 clones, roughly four fifths of which are singletons. V was shortened by 3 bases and J by 4 bases, with 17 bases between the two germline ends. The CDR3 loop spans 15 amino acids. CDR1 is SGHKS, CDR2 YYEKEE, per germline (reference sequence). The sample was blood, taken before dendritic cell vaccination. The TCR comes from a human donor with glioblastoma. This chain links TRBV5-5 with TRBJ2-7, with D possibly matching TRBD1 (6 bases). CDR3 sequence: CASSWGQGMGYEQYF. The CDR3 DNA is TGTGCCAGCAGCTGGGGTCAGGGGATGGGGTACGAGCAGTACTTC.